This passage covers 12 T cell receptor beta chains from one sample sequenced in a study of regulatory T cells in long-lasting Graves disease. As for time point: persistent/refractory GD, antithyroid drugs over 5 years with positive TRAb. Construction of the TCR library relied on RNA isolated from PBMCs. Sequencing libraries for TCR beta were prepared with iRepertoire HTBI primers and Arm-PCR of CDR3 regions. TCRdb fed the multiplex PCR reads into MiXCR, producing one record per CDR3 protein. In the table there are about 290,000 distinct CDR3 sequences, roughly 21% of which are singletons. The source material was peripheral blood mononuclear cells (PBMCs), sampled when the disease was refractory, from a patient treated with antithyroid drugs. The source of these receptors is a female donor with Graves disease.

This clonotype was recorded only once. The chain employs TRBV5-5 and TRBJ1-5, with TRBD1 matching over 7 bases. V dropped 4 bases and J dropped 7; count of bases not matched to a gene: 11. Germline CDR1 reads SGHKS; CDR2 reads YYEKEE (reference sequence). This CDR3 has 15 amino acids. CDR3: CASSGGDSSGQPQHF. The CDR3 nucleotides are TGTGCCAGCAGCGGAGGGGACAGTTCGGGGCAGCCCCAGCATTTT.

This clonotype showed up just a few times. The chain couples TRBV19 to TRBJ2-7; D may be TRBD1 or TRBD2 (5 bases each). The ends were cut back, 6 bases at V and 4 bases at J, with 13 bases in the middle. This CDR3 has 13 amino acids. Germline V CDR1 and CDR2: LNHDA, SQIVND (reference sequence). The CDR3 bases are TGTGCCAGTAGGTACCGGGACCGATACGAGCAGTACTTC. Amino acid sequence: CASRYRDRYEQYF.

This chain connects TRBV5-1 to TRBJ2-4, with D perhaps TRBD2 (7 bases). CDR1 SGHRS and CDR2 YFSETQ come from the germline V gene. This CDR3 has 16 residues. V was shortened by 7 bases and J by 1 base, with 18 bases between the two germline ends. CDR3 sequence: CASGEGQGIAKNIQYF. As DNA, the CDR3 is TGCGCCAGCGGGGAGGGGCAGGGGATTGCCAAAAACATTCAGTACTTC.

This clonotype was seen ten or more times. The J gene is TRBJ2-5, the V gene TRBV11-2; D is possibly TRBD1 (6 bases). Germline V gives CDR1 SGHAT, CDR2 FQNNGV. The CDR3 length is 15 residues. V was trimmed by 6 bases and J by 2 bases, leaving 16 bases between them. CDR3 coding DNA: TGTGCCAGCAGTCCCGGGACACCAGTACAAGAGACCCAGTACTTC. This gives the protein CASSPGTPVQETQYF.

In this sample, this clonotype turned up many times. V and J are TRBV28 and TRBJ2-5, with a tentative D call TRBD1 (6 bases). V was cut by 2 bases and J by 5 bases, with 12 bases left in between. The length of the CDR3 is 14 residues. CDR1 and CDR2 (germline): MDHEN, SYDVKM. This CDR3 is CASSLMGAYETQYF. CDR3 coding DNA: TGTGCCAGCAGTTTAATGGGGGCATACGAGACCCAGTACTTC.

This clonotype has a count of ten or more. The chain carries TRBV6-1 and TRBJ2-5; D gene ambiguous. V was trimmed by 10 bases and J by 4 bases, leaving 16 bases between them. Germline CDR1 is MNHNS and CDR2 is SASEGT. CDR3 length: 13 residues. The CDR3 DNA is TGTGCCACGCGGCTACCAGGTGGAGAGACCCAGTACTTC. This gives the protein CATRLPGGETQYF.

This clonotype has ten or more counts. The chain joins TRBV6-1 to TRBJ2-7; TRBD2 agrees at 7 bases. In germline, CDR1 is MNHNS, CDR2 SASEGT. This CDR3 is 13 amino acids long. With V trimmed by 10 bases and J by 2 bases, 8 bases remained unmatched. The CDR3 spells CATAAGVPYEQYF. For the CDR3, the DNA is TGTGCCACCGCCGCGGGGGTGCCCTACGAGCAGTACTTC.

The CDR3 loop reads CAWSVRTGTEQYF. In DNA, the CDR3 is TGTGCCTGGAGTGTCCGGACAGGGACGGAGCAGTACTTC. The chain couples TRBV30 to TRBJ2-7, with 8 bases lining up with TRBD1. This CDR3 has 13 amino acids. The germline gives CDR1 GTSNPN, CDR2 SVGIG (reference sequence). V was clipped by 0 bases and J by 7 bases; unmatched bases: 5.

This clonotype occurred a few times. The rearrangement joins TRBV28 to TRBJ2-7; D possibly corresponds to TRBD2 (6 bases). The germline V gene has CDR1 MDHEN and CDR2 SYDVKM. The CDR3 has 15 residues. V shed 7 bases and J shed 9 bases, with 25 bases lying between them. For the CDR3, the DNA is TGTGCCAGCAAGGGCTTGGCGGGGAACCCCTATTGGCAGTACTTC. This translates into CASKGLAGNPYWQYF.

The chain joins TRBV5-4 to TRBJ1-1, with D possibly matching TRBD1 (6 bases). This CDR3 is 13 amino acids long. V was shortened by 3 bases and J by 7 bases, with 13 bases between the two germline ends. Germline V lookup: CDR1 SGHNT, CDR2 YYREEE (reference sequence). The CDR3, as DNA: TGTGCCAGCAGCTATGAGAGGGGGGTTGAAGCTTTCTTT. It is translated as CASSYERGVEAFF. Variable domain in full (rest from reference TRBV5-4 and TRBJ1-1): ETGVTQSPTHLIKTRGQQVTLRCSSQSGHNTVSWYQQALGQGPQFIFQYYREEENGRGNFPPRFSGLQFPNYSSELNVNALELDDSALYLCASSYERGVEAFFGQGTRLTVV.

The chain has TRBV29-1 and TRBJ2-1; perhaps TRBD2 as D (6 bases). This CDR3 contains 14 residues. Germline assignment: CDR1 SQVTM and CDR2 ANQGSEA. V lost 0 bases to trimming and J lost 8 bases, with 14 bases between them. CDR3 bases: TGCAGCGTTGAAGATCCCGGGAGTGGGGATGAGCAGTTCTTC. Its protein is CSVEDPGSGDEQFF.

CDR3 bases: TGTGCCAGCAGCCAAGCGCCCGGGACTGGGGACACTGAAGCTTTCTTT. This gives the protein CASSQAPGTGDTEAFF. The V and J genes are TRBV3-1 and TRBJ1-1; TRBD1 is a possible D gene (5 bases). The length of the CDR3 is 16 residues. The germline CDR1 and CDR2 sequences are LGHDT and YNNKEL (reference sequence). Trimming took off 1 base at V and 3 bases at J, with 15 bases between the two ends.